This TCR beta chain was sequenced for a study of OX40 agonist ivuxolimab in advanced cancers. The wider study: Patients treated during dose escalation were battling hepatocellular carcinoma, melanoma, renal cell or head and neck cancer. In three patients, partial responses were observed, one with hepatocellular carcinoma and two with cutaneous melanoma. The study, taken as a whole, reports: Researchers did not determine the expanded peripheral T cells' antigen specificity. The study found that CD8+ T cells averaged more expanded clones than CD4+.

Germline V gene sequence: CDR1 SGHNT, CDR2 YYREEE (reference sequence). V was clipped by 4 bases and J by 3 bases; unmatched bases: 15. The CDR3 runs to 17 residues. TCRdb's copy holds only in-frame clones and misses some; the assay was immunoSEQ multiplex PCR. This table holds 66,000 or so clones, around 82% found once. This clone has only one observation. Its antigen is undetermined. This receptor was identified in an adult with an advanced solid tumor such as melanoma, head and neck, liver or kidney cancer. The sequenced sample was CD4+ or CD8+ T cells sorted from blood, obtained in a trial of the OX40 agonist ivuxolimab. The gene calls are TRBV5-4 and TRBJ1-1; 7 bases line up with TRBD1. DNA of the CDR3: TGTGCCAGCAGCAAGGGACAGACACTAGGGGTAGACACTGAAGCTTTCTTT. Protein product: CASSKGQTLGVDTEAFF.